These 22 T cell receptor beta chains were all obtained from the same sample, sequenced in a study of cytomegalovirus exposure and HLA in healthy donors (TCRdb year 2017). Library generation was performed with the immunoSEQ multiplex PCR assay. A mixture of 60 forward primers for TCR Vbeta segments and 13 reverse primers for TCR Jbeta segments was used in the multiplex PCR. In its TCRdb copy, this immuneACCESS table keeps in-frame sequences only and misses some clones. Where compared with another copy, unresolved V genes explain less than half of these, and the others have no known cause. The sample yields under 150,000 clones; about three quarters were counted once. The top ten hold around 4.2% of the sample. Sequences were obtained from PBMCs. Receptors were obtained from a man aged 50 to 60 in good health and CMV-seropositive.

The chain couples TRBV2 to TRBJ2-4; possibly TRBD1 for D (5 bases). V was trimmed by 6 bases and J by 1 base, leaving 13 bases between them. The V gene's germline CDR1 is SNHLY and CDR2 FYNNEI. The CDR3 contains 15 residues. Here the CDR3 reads CASRGHGLAKNIQYF. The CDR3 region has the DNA TGTGCCAGCAGAGGACACGGCCTCGCCAAAAACATTCAGTACTTC.

In DNA form, the CDR3 reads TGTGCCAGCAGCTTAGTTAGTGTGGGCCCCAATGAGCAGTTCTTC. Translated: CASSLVSVGPNEQFF. This chain uses TRBV7-2 with TRBJ2-1; D gene uncertain. V gave up 1 base and J gave up 6 bases, with 13 bases separating them. CDR1 SGHTA and CDR2 FQGNSA come from the germline V gene. The CDR3 consists of 15 residues.

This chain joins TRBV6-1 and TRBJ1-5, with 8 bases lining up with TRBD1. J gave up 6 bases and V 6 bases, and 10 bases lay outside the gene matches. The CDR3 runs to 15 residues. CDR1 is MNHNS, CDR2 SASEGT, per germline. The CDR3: CASRRDRGGGQPQHF. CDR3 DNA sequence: TGTGCCAGCAGGAGAGACAGGGGCGGCGGTCAGCCCCAGCATTTT.

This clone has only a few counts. In DNA, the CDR3 is TGTGCCAGCAGTACACTAGCGGGAGGAAACAATGAGCAGTTCTTC. Its translation: CASSTLAGGNNEQFF. The rearrangement links TRBV6-5 to TRBJ2-1; 12 nucleotides align to TRBD2. The CDR3 totals 15 residues. Germline CDR1 and CDR2: MNHEY and SVGAGI. V dropped 5 bases and J dropped 5; count of bases not matched to a gene: 4.

The CDR3, as DNA: TGCAGCGTTGATAGACAGGGGGGAGCTTTCTTT. Translated, it gives CSVDRQGGAFF. The rearrangement uses TRBV29-1 and TRBJ1-1; 9 bases agree with TRBD1. Germline CDR1 reads SQVTM; CDR2 reads ANQGSEA. The CDR3 spans 11 residues. The ends lost 3 bases at V and 10 bases at J; junction bases unmatched: 3.

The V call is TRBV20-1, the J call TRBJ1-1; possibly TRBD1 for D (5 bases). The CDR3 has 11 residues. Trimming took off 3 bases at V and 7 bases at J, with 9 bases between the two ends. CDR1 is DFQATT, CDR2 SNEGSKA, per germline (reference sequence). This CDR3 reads CSASRQFEAFF. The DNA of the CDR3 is TGCAGTGCTAGCAGACAGTTTGAAGCTTTCTTT.

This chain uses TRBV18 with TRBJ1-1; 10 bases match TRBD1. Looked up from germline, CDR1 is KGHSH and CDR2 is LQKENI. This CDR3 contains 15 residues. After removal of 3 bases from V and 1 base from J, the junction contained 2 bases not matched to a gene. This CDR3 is CASSPRTGGNTEAFF. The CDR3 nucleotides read TGTGCCAGCTCACCCCGGACAGGGGGGAACACTGAAGCTTTCTTT.

CDR3 DNA sequence: TGTGCCAGCAGCTCCAGCGACAGCTACGAGCAGTACTTC. Its protein is CASSSSDSYEQYF. The chain combines TRBV7-9 with TRBJ2-7; maybe TRBD1 (5 bases). Germline CDR1 and CDR2: SEHNR and FQNEAQ (reference sequence). With 4 bases removed from V and 3 bases from J, the gap between germline ends came to 10 bases. This CDR3 has 13 residues.

The CDR3 is CASSSGGRDYGYTF. The CDR3 nucleotides read TGTGCCAGCAGTTCGGGGGGCAGAGACTATGGCTACACCTTC. This rearrangement joins TRBV9 to TRBJ1-2; D may be TRBD1 (6 bases). The CDR3 consists of 14 residues. Trimming took 5 bases from V and 3 from J, leaving 14 bases between them. Germline CDR1 reads SGDLS; CDR2 reads YYNGEE.

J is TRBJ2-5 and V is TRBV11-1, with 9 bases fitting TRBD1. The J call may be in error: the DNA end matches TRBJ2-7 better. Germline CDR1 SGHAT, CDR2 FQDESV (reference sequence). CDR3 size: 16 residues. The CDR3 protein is CASSHPGTGLSYEQYF. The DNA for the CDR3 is TGTGCCAGCAGCCACCCCGGGACAGGGCTTTCCTACGAGCAGTACTTC.

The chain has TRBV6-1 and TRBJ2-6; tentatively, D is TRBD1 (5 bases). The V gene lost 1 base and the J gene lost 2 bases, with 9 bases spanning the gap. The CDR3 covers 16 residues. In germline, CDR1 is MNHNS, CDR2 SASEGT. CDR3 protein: CASSEESRAGANVLTF. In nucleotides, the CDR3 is TGTGCCAGCAGTGAAGAATCCAGGGCTGGGGCCAACGTCCTGACTTTC.

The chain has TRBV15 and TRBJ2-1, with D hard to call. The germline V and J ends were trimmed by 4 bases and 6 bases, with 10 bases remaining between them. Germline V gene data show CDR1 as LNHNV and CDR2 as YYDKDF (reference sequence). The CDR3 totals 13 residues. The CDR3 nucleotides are TGTGCCACCAGCATGAGGAGTAGCAATGAGCAGTTCTTC. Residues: CATSMRSSNEQFF.

CDR3 nucleotide sequence: TGTGCCAGCAGGAGAGGGCTCGATGGCTACACCTTC. It encodes CASRRGLDGYTF. This chain links TRBV6-1 with TRBJ1-2; D is uncertain. The V end was cut by 6 bases, the J end by 6 bases, with 11 bases between. The CDR3 runs 12 residues. Looked up from germline, CDR1 is MNHNS and CDR2 is SASEGT.

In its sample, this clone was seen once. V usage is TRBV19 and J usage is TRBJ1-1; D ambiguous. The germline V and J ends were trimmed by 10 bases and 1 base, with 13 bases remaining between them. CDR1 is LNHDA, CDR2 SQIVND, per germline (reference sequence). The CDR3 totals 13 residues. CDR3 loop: CATRSRSNTEAFF. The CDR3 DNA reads TGTGCCACCCGGAGCAGATCGAACACTGAAGCTTTCTTT.

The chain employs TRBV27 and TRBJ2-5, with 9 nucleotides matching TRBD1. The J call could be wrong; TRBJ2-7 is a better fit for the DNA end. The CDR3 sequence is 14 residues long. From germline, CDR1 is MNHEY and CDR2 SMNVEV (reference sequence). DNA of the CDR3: TGTGCCAGCAGTTTAGGGACAGGGAACTACGAGCAGTACTTC. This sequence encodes CASSLGTGNYEQYF.

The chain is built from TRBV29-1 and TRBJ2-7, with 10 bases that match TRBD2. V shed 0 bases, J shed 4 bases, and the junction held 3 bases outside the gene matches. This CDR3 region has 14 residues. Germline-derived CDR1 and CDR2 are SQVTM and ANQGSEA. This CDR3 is CSVEDQGLAYEQYF. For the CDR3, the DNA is TGCAGCGTTGAAGATCAGGGACTAGCGTACGAGCAGTACTTC.

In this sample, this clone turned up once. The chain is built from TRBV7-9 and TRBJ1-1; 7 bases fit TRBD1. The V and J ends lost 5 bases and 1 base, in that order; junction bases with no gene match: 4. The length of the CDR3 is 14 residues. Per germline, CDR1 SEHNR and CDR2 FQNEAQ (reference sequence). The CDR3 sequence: CASSRQGGNTEAFF. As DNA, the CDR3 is TGTGCCAGCAGCAGACAGGGCGGGAACACTGAAGCTTTCTTT.

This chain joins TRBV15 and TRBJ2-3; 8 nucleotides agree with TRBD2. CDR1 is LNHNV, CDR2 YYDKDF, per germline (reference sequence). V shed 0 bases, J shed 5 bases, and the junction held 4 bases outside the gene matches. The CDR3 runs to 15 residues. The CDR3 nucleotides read TGTGCCACCAGCAGAGATCGGGGGGGAGGAGATACGCAGTATTTT. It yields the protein CATSRDRGGGDTQYF.

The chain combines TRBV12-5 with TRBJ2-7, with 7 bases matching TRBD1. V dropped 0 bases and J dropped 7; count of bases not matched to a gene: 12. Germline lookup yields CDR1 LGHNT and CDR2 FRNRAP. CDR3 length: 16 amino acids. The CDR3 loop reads CASGLVLGNRGEEQYF. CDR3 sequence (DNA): TGTGCTAGTGGTTTGGTATTAGGGAACAGGGGCGAAGAGCAGTACTTC. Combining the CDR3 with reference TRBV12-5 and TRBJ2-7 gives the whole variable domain DARVTQTPRHKVTEMGQEVTMRCQPILGHNTVFWYRQTMMQGLELLAYFRNRAPLDDSGMPKDRFSAEMPDATLATLKIQPSEPRDSAVYFCASGLVLGNRGEEQYFGPGTRLTVT.

Here the CDR3 DNA reads TGTGCCAGCAGCGACCGACAGGGGGCACCCAATGAGCAGTTCTTC. Translated, it gives CASSDRQGAPNEQFF. The chain uses TRBV9 and TRBJ2-1, with TRBD1 matching over 10 bases. Germline V gene data show CDR1 as SGDLS and CDR2 as YYNGEE. With V trimmed by 3 bases and J by 6 bases, 6 bases remained unmatched. The CDR3 runs to 15 residues.

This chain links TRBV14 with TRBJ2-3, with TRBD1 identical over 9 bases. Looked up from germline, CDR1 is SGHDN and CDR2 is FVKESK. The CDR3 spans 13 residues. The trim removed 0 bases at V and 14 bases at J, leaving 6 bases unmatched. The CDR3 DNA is TGTGCCAGCAGCCAAGATGGGGACAGGGATAGGTATTTT. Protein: CASSQDGDRDRYF.

The CDR3 loop reads CASSFTRTGELFF. CDR3 nucleotides: TGTGCCAGCAGCTTTACTCGCACCGGGGAGCTGTTTTTT. The chain carries TRBV5-6 and TRBJ2-2; D remains unclear. The germline V gene has CDR1 SGHDT and CDR2 YYEEEE. V lost 2 bases and J lost 4, with 6 bases in between. The CDR3 contains 13 residues.